Detailed here is one T cell receptor (beta chain). The repertoire was sequenced with immunoSEQ multiplex PCR; TCRdb's copy has only in-frame clones and lacks some. Found here are a few hundred thousand clones, roughly 90% of them singletons; the top ten hold about 2.7%. This entry belongs to a study of blood T cell repertoires in COVID-19. Study in general: T cells, B-cell-depleted T cells, or PBMCs supplied cDNA or gDNA.

For recovered donors of Cohort 3, there were two negative PCRs, clearance, or symptom resolution. Germline V gene sequence: CDR1 SGHDN, CDR2 FVKESK. V was pared by 6 bases and J by 4 bases, with 14 bases of the junction left unmatched. This CDR3 has 16 amino acids. This receptor was taken from a woman in her 30s who had recovered from COVID-19. The chain has TRBV14 and TRBJ2-7, with 8 bases identical to TRBD1. The sequencing sample was made of PBMCs or T cells enriched from blood (not recorded which). The CDR3: CASRPTAPGQAYEQYF. CDR3 DNA sequence: TGTGCCAGCAGGCCAACGGCCCCGGGACAGGCTTACGAGCAGTACTTC.